Listed below are T cell receptor beta chains from one sample, sequenced in a study of cytomegalovirus exposure and HLA in healthy donors. The table came from immunoSEQ multiplex PCR; TCRdb's copy has only in-frame clones and leaves some out. The sample consists of under 200,000 clones, more than 60% of them appearing once. Material for sequencing was PBMCs. These receptors all stem from a male donor in good health and CMV-seronegative. Each CDR3 is given with its conserved first and last residue. Fields, in order: V gene, D gene, clone size, J gene, CDR3 protein, CDR3 DNA. D genes are given only for firm matches. Only part of the rows carry a size: once, few, many, or a class if the clone is expanded.

TRBV11-2,TRBD1,.,TRBJ1-2,CASSPIDRVDYGYTF,TGTGCCAGCAGCCCGATAGACAGGGTTGACTATGGCTACACCTTC
TRBV27,.,.,TRBJ1-1,CASSLQRGNTEAFF,TGTGCCAGCAGTTTACAACGGGGAAACACTGAAGCTTTCTTT
TRBV4-2,TRBD1,.,TRBJ2-5,CASSRLSIPGQTLETQYF,TGTGCCAGCAGCCGTCTTTCCATACCGGGACAGACTTTGGAGACCCAGTACTTC
TRBV30,.,few,TRBJ2-7,CAWSVLAGSYEQYF,TGTGCCTGGAGTGTACTGGCGGGATCCTACGAGCAGTACTTC
TRBV12-5,TRBD1,.,TRBJ2-6,CASGSPTGGYSGANVLTF,TGTGCTAGTGGTTCCCCAACAGGGGGGTACTCTGGGGCCAACGTCCTGACTTTC
TRBV6-5,TRBD1,.,TRBJ2-7,CASSYSQRGRYEQYF,TGTGCCAGCAGTTACTCTCAGAGGGGGCGGTACGAGCAGTACTTC
TRBV5-7,.,.,TRBJ1-1,CASSLGGVAFF,TGTGCCAGCAGCTTGGGGGGGGTAGCTTTCTTT
TRBV6-1,TRBD1,.,TRBJ2-2,CASSEYPTGMVTGELFF,TGTGCCAGCAGTGAATACCCGACAGGGATGGTCACCGGGGAGCTGTTTTTT
TRBV25-1,.,.,TRBJ1-4,CASSAQGTNEKLFF,TGTGCCAGCAGTGCTCAGGGGACTAATGAAAAACTGTTTTTT
TRBV5-4,TRBD1,.,TRBJ2-7,CASSPELGGAGEQYF,TGTGCCAGCAGCCCGGAGCTAGGGGGCGCAGGGGAGCAGTACTTC
TRBV7-8,.,.,TRBJ2-1,CASSSLSGRADNEQFF,TGTGCCAGCAGCTCGCTAAGCGGGCGGGCGGACAATGAGCAGTTCTTC